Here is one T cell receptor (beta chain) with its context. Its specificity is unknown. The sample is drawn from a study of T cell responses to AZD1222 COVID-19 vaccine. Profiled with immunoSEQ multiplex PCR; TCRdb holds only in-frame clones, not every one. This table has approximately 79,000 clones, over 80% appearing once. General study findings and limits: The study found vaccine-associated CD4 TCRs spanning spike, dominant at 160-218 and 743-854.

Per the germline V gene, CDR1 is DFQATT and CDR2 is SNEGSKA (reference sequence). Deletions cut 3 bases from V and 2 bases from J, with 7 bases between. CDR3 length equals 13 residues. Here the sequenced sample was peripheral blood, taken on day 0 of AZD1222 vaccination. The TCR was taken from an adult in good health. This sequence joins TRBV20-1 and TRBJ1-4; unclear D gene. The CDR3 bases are TGCAGTGCTAGTCGGAGCACTAATGAAAAACTGTTTTTT. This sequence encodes CSASRSTNEKLFF.